This TCR delta chain derives from a study of gamma-delta chains in newborns, infants, children. Across the study: Microbial exposure reportedly drives polyclonal innate γδ T cell expansion after birth.

The trim removed 6 bases at V and 1 base at J, leaving 32 bases unmatched. CDR1 and CDR2 from the germline V gene are TSWWSYY and QGS. This CDR3 comprises 25 residues. TCRdb repeated clone calling on the reads with CATT. The table shows about 11,000 delta-chain clones, with about 3.8% occurring only once. This clone was seen more than once but under ten times. The sequencing input was blood. The J gene is TRDJ1, the V gene TRDV1; 13 nucleotides agree with TRDD3. The source is a child who was a newborn, infant or young child, either healthy, febrile or measles-vaccinated (not recorded which). The DNA of the CDR3 is TGTGCTCTTGGTTCGTTTTCCTACTCACTACCTTACTGGGGGATACGAGAAGAGTCCACCGATAAACTCATCTTT. This sequence encodes CALGSFSYSLPYWGIREESTDKLIF.